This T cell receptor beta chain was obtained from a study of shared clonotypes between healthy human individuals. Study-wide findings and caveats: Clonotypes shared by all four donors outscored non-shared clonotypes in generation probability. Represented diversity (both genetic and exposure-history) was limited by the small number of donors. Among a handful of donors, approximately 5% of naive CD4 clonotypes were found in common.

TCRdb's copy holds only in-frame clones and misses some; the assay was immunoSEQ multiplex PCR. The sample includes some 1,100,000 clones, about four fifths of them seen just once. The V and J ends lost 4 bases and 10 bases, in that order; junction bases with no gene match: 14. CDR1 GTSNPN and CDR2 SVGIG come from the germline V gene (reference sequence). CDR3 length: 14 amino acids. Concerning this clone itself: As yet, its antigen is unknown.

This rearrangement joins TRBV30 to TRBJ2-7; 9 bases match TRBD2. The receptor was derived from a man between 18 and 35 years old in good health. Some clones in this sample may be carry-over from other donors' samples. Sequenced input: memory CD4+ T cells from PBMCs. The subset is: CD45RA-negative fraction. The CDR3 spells CAWKVPGLAIEQYF. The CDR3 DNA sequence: TGTGCCTGGAAAGTCCCGGGACTAGCCATCGAACAGTACTTC.